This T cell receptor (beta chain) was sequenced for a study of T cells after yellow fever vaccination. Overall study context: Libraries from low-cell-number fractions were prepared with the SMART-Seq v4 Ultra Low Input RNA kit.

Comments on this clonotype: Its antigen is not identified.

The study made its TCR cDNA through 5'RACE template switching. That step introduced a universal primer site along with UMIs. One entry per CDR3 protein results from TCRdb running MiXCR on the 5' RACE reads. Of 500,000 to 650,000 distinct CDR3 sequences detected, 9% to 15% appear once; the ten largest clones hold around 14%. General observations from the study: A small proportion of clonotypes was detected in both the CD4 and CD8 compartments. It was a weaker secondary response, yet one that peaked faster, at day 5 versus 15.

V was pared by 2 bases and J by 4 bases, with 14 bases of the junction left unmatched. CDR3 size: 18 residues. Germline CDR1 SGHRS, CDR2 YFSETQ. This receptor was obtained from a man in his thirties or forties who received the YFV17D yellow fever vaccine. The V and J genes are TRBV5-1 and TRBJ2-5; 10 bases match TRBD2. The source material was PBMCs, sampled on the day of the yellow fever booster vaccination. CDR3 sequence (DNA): TGCGCCAGCAGCTTCGGATCTAGCGGGAGTTGGAGAGGAGAGACCCAGTACTTC. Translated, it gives CASSFGSSGSWRGETQYF.